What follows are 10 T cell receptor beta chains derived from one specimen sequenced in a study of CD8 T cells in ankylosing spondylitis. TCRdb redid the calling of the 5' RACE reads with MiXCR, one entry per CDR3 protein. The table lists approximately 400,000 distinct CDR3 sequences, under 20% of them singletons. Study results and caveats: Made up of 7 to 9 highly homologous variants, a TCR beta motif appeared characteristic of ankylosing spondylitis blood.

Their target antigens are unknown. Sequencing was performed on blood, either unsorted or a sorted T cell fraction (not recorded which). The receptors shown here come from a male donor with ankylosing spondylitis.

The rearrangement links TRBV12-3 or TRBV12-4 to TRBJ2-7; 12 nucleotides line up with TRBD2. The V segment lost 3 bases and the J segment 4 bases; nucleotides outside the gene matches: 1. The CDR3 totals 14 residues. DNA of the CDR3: TGTGCCAGCAGTTTCGGACTAGCGGGATACGAGCAGTACTTC. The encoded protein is CASSFGLAGYEQYF.

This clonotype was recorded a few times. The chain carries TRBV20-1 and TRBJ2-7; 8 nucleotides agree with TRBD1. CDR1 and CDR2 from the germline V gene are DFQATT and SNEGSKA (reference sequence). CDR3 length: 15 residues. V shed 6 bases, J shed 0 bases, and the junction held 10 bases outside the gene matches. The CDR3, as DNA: TGCAGTGCCCTATCGACAGGGGAGAGCTCCTACGAGCAGTACTTC. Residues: CSALSTGESSYEQYF.

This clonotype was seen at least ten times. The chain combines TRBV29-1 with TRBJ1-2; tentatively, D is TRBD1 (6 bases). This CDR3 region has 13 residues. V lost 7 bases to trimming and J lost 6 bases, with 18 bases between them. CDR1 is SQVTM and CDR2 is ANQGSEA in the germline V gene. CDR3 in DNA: TGCAGCGCCGGTCGGACAGTGGATGATGGCTACACCTTC. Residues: CSAGRTVDDGYTF. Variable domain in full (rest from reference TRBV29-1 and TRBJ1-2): SAVISQKPSRDICQRGTSLTIQCQVDSQVTMMFWYRQQPGQSLTLIATANQGSEATYESGFVIDKFPISRPNLTFSTLTVSNMSPEDSSIYLCSAGRTVDDGYTFGSGTRLTVV.

DNA of the CDR3: TGTGCCAGCACCCGCGGGGGGCTCACAGATACGCAGTATTTT. Translating gives CASTRGGLTDTQYF. The J gene is TRBJ2-3, the V gene TRBV6-1, with 8 positions matching TRBD2. Germline V gene lookup returns CDR1 MNHNS and CDR2 SASEGT. J gave up 2 bases and V 7 bases, and 5 bases lay outside the gene matches. This CDR3 comprises 14 residues.

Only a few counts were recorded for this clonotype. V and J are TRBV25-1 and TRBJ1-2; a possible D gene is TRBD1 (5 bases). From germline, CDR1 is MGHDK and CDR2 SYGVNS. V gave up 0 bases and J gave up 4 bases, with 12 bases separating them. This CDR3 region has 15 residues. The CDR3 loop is CASSEYKSGLYGYTF. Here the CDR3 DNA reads TGTGCCAGCAGTGAATATAAGTCGGGGCTCTATGGCTACACCTTC.

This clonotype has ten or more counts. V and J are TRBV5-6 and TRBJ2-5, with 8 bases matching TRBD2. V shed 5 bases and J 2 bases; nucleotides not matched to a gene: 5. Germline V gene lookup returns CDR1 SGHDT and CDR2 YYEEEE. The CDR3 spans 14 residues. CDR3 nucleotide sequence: TGTGCCAGCAGTTCGCTAGCGGGTCAAGAGACCCAGTACTTC. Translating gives CASSSLAGQETQYF.

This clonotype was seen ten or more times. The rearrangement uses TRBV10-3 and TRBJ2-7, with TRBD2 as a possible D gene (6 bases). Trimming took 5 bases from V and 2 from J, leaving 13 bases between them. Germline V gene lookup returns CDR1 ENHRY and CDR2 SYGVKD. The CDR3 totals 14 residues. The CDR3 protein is CAISFSGGAYEQYF. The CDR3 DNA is TGTGCCATCAGTTTTAGCGGAGGAGCCTACGAGCAGTACTTC.

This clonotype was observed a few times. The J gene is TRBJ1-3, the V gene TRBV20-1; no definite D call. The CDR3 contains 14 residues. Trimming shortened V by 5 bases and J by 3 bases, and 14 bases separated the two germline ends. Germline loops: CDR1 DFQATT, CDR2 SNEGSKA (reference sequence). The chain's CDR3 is CSAGAGPDGNTIYF. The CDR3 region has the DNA TGCAGTGCTGGCGCTGGGCCAGATGGAAACACCATATATTTT.

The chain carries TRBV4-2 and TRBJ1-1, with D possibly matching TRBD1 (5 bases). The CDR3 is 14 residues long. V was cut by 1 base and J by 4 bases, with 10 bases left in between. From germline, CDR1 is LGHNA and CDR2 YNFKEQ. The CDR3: CASSQVGPGTEAFF. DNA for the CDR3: TGTGCCAGCAGCCAAGTGGGGCCGGGCACTGAAGCTTTCTTT.

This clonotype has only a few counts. DNA of the CDR3: TGTGCCAGCAGCCTTCCGGGGGGACCCTCCTACAATGAGCAGTTCTTC. This translates into CASSLPGGPSYNEQFF. The V and J genes are TRBV28 and TRBJ2-1; TRBD2 matches 7 bases. Trimming removed 6 bases from V and 0 bases from J; junction bases left unmatched: 8. Germline V gene lookup returns CDR1 MDHEN and CDR2 SYDVKM. CDR3 length: 16 amino acids. Based on the CDR3 plus reference TRBV28 and TRBJ2-1, the full variable domain is DVKVTQSSRYLVKRTGEKVFLECVQDMDHENMFWYRQDPGLGLRLIYFSYDVKMKEKGDIPEGYSVSREKKERFSLILESASTNQTSMYLCASSLPGGPSYNEQFFGPGTRLTVL.